Below, 11 T cell receptor beta chains from the same sample are listed, as sequenced in a study of human T cells and chemical hapten exposure. The time point here: patch test 2, 6 weeks after DPC sensitization. Treatment of the sample: therapeutic diphenylcyclopropenone sensitization with weekly scalp DPC. A single record per CDR3 protein comes from TCRdb applying MiXCR to the RACE reads. The profile covers 90,000 to 110,000 distinct CDR3 sequences, with roughly 10% appearing a single time and approximately 3% taken by the ten largest. The material sequenced was whole blood, taken in connection with sensitization to the hapten diphenylcyclopropenone (DPC). Receptors were obtained from a woman in her 40s with alopecia areata. Some clones in this sample may be carry-over from other donors' samples.

CDR3 amino acids: CASSEPPGGHTEAFF. The CDR3 nucleotides are TGTGCCAGCAGTGAACCCCCCGGTGGGCACACTGAAGCTTTCTTT. V usage is TRBV6-1 and J usage is TRBJ1-1; D remains ambiguous. This CDR3 region has 15 residues. CDR1 is MNHNS and CDR2 is SASEGT in the germline V gene. Trimming removed 2 bases at V and 3 bases at J, with 13 bases between.

This clonotype has ten or more counts. The CDR3 DNA reads as TGTGCCAGCAGTCCCTACAGGGAGAAGCAGTACTTC. Translating it yields CASSPYREKQYF. The chain uses TRBV28 and TRBJ2-7; TRBD1 might be the D (6 bases). The CDR3 runs to 12 residues. The germline V and J ends were trimmed by 5 bases and 8 bases, with 13 bases remaining between them. Germline assignment: CDR1 MDHEN and CDR2 SYDVKM. Based on the CDR3 plus reference TRBV28 and TRBJ2-7, the full variable domain is DVKVTQSSRYLVKRTGEKVFLECVQDMDHENMFWYRQDPGLGLRLIYFSYDVKMKEKGDIPEGYSVSREKKERFSLILESASTNQTSMYLCASSPYREKQYFGPGTRLTVT.

This clonotype came up many times. J is TRBJ1-4 and V is TRBV7-9; D is ambiguous. Looked up from germline, CDR1 is SEHNR and CDR2 is FQNEAQ (reference sequence). The ends were cut back, 4 bases at V and 4 bases at J, with 10 bases in the middle. The CDR3 spans 14 residues. DNA of the CDR3: TGTGCCAGCAGCTCTCCGGGGAGTAATGAAAAACTGTTTTTT. This gives the protein CASSSPGSNEKLFF.

This clonotype came up many times. V is TRBV7-2 and J is TRBJ2-5; 7 bases align to TRBD2. Trimming at V came to 4 bases and at J to 1 base, leaving 3 bases not matched to a gene. Looked up from germline, CDR1 is SGHTA and CDR2 is FQGNSA. The CDR3 length is 14 residues. The CDR3 DNA reads TGTGCCAGCAGCTCAGCTAGCGGCCAAGAGACCCAGTACTTC. Translated, it gives CASSSASGQETQYF.

This clonotype was seen only a few times. The chain recombines TRBV20-1 with TRBJ2-4, with 7 positions matching TRBD2. In germline, CDR1 is DFQATT, CDR2 SNEGSKA (reference sequence). This CDR3 spans 13 amino acids. V shed 4 bases and J 12 bases; nucleotides not matched to a gene: 12. The CDR3 is CSATRGGVNGQYF. The CDR3 nucleotides are TGCAGTGCTACCCGGGGAGGGGTAAACGGTCAGTACTTC.

Turning to this clonotype: At one of its ends the junction is not consistent with the germline gene, which may arise from a read error. The V call is TRBV6-5, the J call TRBJ2-7, with D perhaps TRBD2 (5 bases). CDR3 length equals 16 residues. Germline CDR1 MNHEY, CDR2 SVGAGI. As DNA, the CDR3 is TGTGCCAGCAGACGGGCCCCTAGCACGGGCTCCTTCGAGCAGTACTTC. Encoded protein: CASRRAPSTGSFEQYF.

The chain is built from TRBV9 and TRBJ1-5; no clear D. This CDR3 region has 15 residues. V was pared by 0 bases and J by 1 base, with 8 bases between. Germline CDR1 and CDR2: SGDLS and YYNGEE. The CDR3 sequence is CASSVEGASNQPQHF. DNA of the CDR3: TGTGCCAGCAGCGTAGAGGGCGCGAGCAATCAGCCCCAGCATTTT. The full variable domain, in which reference TRBV9 and TRBJ1-5 provide the parts outside the CDR3, is DSGVTQTPKHLITATGQRVTLRCSPRSGDLSVYWYQQSLDQGLQFLIQYYNGEERAKGNILERFSAQQFPDLHSELNLSSLELGDSALYFCASSVEGASNQPQHFGDGTRLSIL.

The sample holds many counts of this clonotype. The chain links TRBV9 to TRBJ2-7; 11 bases match TRBD2. The CDR3 spans 16 residues. The germline V gene has CDR1 SGDLS and CDR2 YYNGEE. J lost 5 bases, V lost 0 bases, and 7 bases had no gene match. In DNA form, the CDR3 reads TGTGCCAGCAGCGTAGGCCTAGCGGGGGGCCGTGACGAGCAGTACTTC. Residues: CASSVGLAGGRDEQYF.

This clonotype was counted between two and nine times. The rearrangement links TRBV12-3 or TRBV12-4 to TRBJ1-5, with TRBD1 matching over 8 bases. The V segment lost 3 bases and the J segment 0 bases; nucleotides outside the gene matches: 7. The CDR3 length is 17 residues. The CDR3 nucleotides read TGTGCCAGCAGTTTGTGGACAGGGACTTATAGCAATCAGCCCCAGCATTTT. Amino acids: CASSLWTGTYSNQPQHF.

Only one count was recorded for this clonotype. J is TRBJ2-1 and V is TRBV29-1, with D unclear. CDR1 is SQVTM, CDR2 ANQGSEA, per germline. The V and J ends lost 2 bases and 8 bases respectively, with 16 bases between them. There are 14 residues in the CDR3. The CDR3 DNA follows: TGCAGCGTTGAAAGTCGGGTTCGATACTATGAGCAGTTCTTC. It translates to CSVESRVRYYEQFF.

This clonotype was seen many times. The gene calls are TRBV7-2 and TRBJ2-3; D remains unclear. The ends were cut back, 2 bases at V and 1 base at J, with 7 bases in the middle. The CDR3 has 14 amino acids. Germline assignment: CDR1 SGHTA and CDR2 FQGNSA. The CDR3 DNA reads TGTGCCAGCAGCTTAAATGGTGGCACAGATACGCAGTATTTT. Amino acids: CASSLNGGTDTQYF.